Below, 21 T cell receptor beta chains from the same sample are listed, as sequenced in a study of a mutant IDH1 vaccine in newly diagnosed glioma. The assay was immunoSEQ multiplex PCR, and TCRdb's table has in-frame clones only and misses some. Among 30,000 or so clones listed, 65% to 85% were seen once. Antigens for these TCRs are unknown. Specified time point: week 35, safety follow-up. A 20-mer mutant IDH1 peptide at 300 ug was injected subcutaneously with topical imiquimod. The starting material was PBMCs, obtained from a glioma patient whose treatment included an IDH1 peptide vaccine. These TCRs come from a woman aged 30 to 39 with glioma. Some clones in this sample may be carry-over from other donors' samples.

This chain joins TRBV4-1 and TRBJ2-7; D remains unclear. CDR1 is MGHRA, CDR2 YSYEKL, per germline. The CDR3 extends over 12 amino acids. V gave up 3 bases and J gave up 1 base, with 4 bases separating them. The CDR3 region has the DNA TGCGCCAGCAGCCACGAATCCTACGAGCAGTACTTC. As protein: CASSHESYEQYF.

This rearrangement joins TRBV10-2 to TRBJ2-3; tentative D call: TRBD1 (5 bases). Germline CDR1 reads WSHSY; CDR2 reads SAAADI. The CDR3 consists of 20 residues. The ends were cut back, 8 bases at V and 3 bases at J, with 33 bases in the middle. As DNA, the CDR3 is TGCGCCAGCCACCCCATACCCGGACACACAGATACAGCAACGACAGATACGCAGTATTTT. Translating gives CASHPIPGHTDTATTDTQYF.

The rearrangement uses TRBV6-5 and TRBJ1-3; D not resolved. This CDR3 contains 14 residues. Germline V gene sequence: CDR1 MNHEY, CDR2 SVGAGI. V was clipped by 5 bases and J by 4 bases, with 12 bases between them. The CDR3 protein is CASSPRVRGNTIYF. CDR3 nucleotide sequence: TGTGCCAGCAGTCCTCGGGTGCGCGGAAACACCATATATTTT.

The gene calls are TRBV21-1 and TRBJ2-7; the D segment call TRBD1 is taken from the table without a DNA check. TRBV21-1 is marked as a pseudogene. This CDR3 contains 19 residues. This CDR3 reads CASRKHPDRCQGPLYEQYF. The DNA for the CDR3 is TGTGCCAGCAGAAAACACCCGGACAGGTGCCAAGGTCCCCTCTACGAGCAGTACTTC.

V is TRBV4-1 and J is TRBJ1-4; no firm D call. The CDR3 spans 14 residues. Trimming pared 3 bases from V and 7 bases from J, leaving 12 bases between. Germline CDR1 reads MGHRA; CDR2 reads YSYEKL. CDR3: CASSHRAEGEKLFF. The DNA for the CDR3 is TGCGCCAGCAGCCACCGGGCTGAAGGTGAAAAACTGTTTTTT.

This clone appeared once. This rearrangement joins TRBV19 to TRBJ2-5; D unclear. The CDR3 has 13 residues. V was pared by 3 bases and J by 4 bases, with 9 bases between. Germline CDR1 and CDR2: LNHDA and SQIVND (reference sequence). In DNA, the CDR3 is TGTGCCAGTAGTATCTCCCCGGGAGAGACCCAGTACTTC. Translation: CASSISPGETQYF.

There are a few counts of this clone. The rearrangement links TRBV4-1 to TRBJ1-5; D is undetermined. The CDR3 extends over 16 amino acids. Per the germline V gene, CDR1 is MGHRA and CDR2 is YSYEKL. V shed 4 bases and J shed 0 bases, with 13 bases lying between them. For the CDR3, the DNA is TGCGCCAGCAGCCCCTCGCCGGTGAATAGCAATCAGCCCCAGCATTTT. Amino acids: CASSPSPVNSNQPQHF.

The chain is built from TRBV5-8 and TRBJ1-1, with D unresolved. CDR1 is SGHTS and CDR2 is YDEGEE in the germline V gene. The CDR3 has 13 residues. The V end lost 7 bases, the J end lost 3 bases, and 13 bases lay between the germline ends. The CDR3 loop is CASRKEGDTEAFF. CDR3 bases: TGTGCCAGCCGCAAGGAAGGAGACACTGAAGCTTTCTTT.

The chain links TRBV5-4 to TRBJ2-7; 14 bases align to TRBD2. The J segment lost 3 bases and the V segment lost 3 bases, leaving 2 bases of the junction unmatched. This CDR3 region has 15 residues. Germline loops: CDR1 SGHNT, CDR2 YYREEE (reference sequence). This chain's CDR3 is CASSSGTSGSYEQYF. In nucleotides, the CDR3 is TGTGCCAGCAGCTCCGGGACTAGCGGGAGCTACGAGCAGTACTTC.

The rearrangement joins TRBV7-9 to TRBJ1-5; D is undetermined. The length of the CDR3 is 16 residues. V shed 0 bases and J shed 1 base, with 10 bases lying between them. Germline-derived CDR1 and CDR2 are SEHNR and FQNEAQ (reference sequence). The CDR3 DNA reads TGTGCCAGCAGCTTAGCGATGGCAGGAAGCAATCAGCCCCAGCATTTT. It codes for CASSLAMAGSNQPQHF.

The chain links TRBV5-4 to TRBJ1-6; D is unclear. The V gene lost 4 bases and the J gene lost 0 bases, with 14 bases spanning the gap. Germline V lookup: CDR1 SGHNT, CDR2 YYREEE (reference sequence). There are 17 residues in the CDR3. CDR3 DNA sequence: TGTGCCAGCAGCCGCGGGCCCGAACTCTCCTATAATTCACCCCTCCACTTT. Its protein product is CASSRGPELSYNSPLHF.

V usage is TRBV7-3 and J usage is TRBJ2-7; weak D call: TRBD2 (6 bases). V shed 5 bases and J shed 7 bases, with 24 bases lying between them. The V gene's germline CDR1 is SGHTA and CDR2 FQGTGA. The CDR3 is 16 amino acids. CDR3 DNA: TGTGCCAGCAGCCCAAGTGGAGGGCCGGATTACGGGGAGCAGTACTTC. Its translation: CASSPSGGPDYGEQYF.

This clone was seen a single time. The chain couples TRBV7-8 to TRBJ1-1; TRBD1 might be the D (6 bases). The length of the CDR3 is 16 residues. CDR1 is SGHVS and CDR2 is FQNEAQ in the germline V gene. The ends were cut back, 1 base at V and 4 bases at J, with 16 bases in the middle. The CDR3, as DNA: TGTGCCAGCAGCTTAGGAGTGGGGGGCGCGGGCACTGAAGCTTTCTTT. Protein sequence: CASSLGVGGAGTEAFF.

The V and J genes are TRBV5-1 and TRBJ1-4, with a tentative D call TRBD1 (5 bases). Trimming cost V 1 base and J 4 bases, with 14 bases left between them. The CDR3 runs 16 residues. From germline, CDR1 is SGHRS and CDR2 YFSETQ. CDR3 sequence: CASSLTAGQGNEKLFF. CDR3 nucleotides: TGCGCCAGCAGCTTGACCGCAGGCCAGGGTAATGAAAAACTGTTTTTT.

The chain joins TRBV30 to TRBJ2-5, with 9 bases aligning to TRBD1. The end of the DNA fits TRBJ2-7 better, so the J call may be wrong. Germline V gives CDR1 GTSNPN, CDR2 SVGIG (reference sequence). This CDR3 region has 13 residues. CDR3 in DNA: TGTGCCTGGACGTGGACAGGGGCTTACGAGCAGTACTTC. It translates to CAWTWTGAYEQYF.

V gene TRBV11-3 combines with J gene TRBJ1-1, with 8 positions matching TRBD1. The CDR3 consists of 17 residues. Trimming at V came to 0 bases and at J to 4 bases, leaving 10 bases not matched to a gene. Germline V gene lookup returns CDR1 SGHNT and CDR2 YENEEA. The CDR3 loop is CASSLDPWTGRVTEAFF. The CDR3 DNA reads as TGTGCCAGCAGCTTAGATCCATGGACAGGGAGAGTCACTGAAGCTTTCTTT.

A few counts support this clone. This rearrangement joins TRBV19 to TRBJ1-5; TRBD1 matches 7 bases. The V and J ends lost 4 bases and 6 bases, in that order; junction bases with no gene match: 6. CDR1 is LNHDA, CDR2 SQIVND, per germline (reference sequence). This CDR3 has 14 amino acids. This CDR3 reads CASSTTGRGQPQHF. The CDR3 bases are TGTGCCAGTAGTACGACAGGGAGGGGTCAGCCCCAGCATTTT.

The chain uses TRBV29-1 and TRBJ1-2; weak D call: TRBD1 (5 bases). V lost 5 bases, J lost 8 bases, and 21 bases lay in between. The CDR3 spans 14 residues. Germline-derived CDR1 and CDR2 are SQVTM and ANQGSEA. The DNA for the CDR3 is TGCAGCGTTCAGGGTGCGTCGGTCGTCGGGGGCTACACCTTC. Translation gives CSVQGASVVGGYTF.

This chain connects TRBV29-1 to TRBJ1-1; tentative D call: TRBD1 (5 bases). CDR3 size: 13 residues. Germline values: CDR1 SQVTM, CDR2 ANQGSEA. V gave up 4 bases and J gave up 5 bases, with 14 bases separating them. The CDR3 spells CSVGQGSATEAFF. The CDR3 coding sequence is TGCAGCGTTGGGCAGGGATCGGCAACTGAAGCTTTCTTT. Full variable domain (remainder filled in from reference TRBV29-1 and TRBJ1-1): SAVISQKPSRDICQRGTSLTIQCQVDSQVTMMFWYRQQPGQSLTLIATANQGSEATYESGFVIDKFPISRPNLTFSTLTVSNMSPEDSSIYLCSVGQGSATEAFFGQGTRLTVV.

The rearrangement uses TRBV7-3 and TRBJ2-3, with 7 bases aligning to TRBD1. With V trimmed by 8 bases and J by 4 bases, 6 bases remained unmatched. The CDR3 runs 13 residues. Germline V lookup: CDR1 SGHTA, CDR2 FQGTGA. The CDR3, as DNA: TGTGCCAGCTCAGGGGGTACGGCAGATACGCAGTATTTT. This gives the protein CASSGGTADTQYF.

The genes are TRBV7-9 and TRBJ1-2; possibly TRBD1 for D (5 bases). The germline V gene has CDR1 SEHNR and CDR2 FQNEAQ (reference sequence). The CDR3 covers 13 residues. V lost 3 bases and J lost 4, with 9 bases in between. The CDR3 DNA follows: TGTGCCAGCAGCTTTGACAGCTCCTATGGCTACACCTTC. Translated: CASSFDSSYGYTF.